The 4 T cell receptor beta chains listed next were all sequenced from one sample in a study of vaccination and CD4 T cells after COVID-19 (dated by TCRdb to the early 2020s). For these TCRs, the target antigens are not known. In light of the paper, this sample's treatment or condition label describes: approximately 10-day PBMC culture with coronavirus spike peptide pools or control peptides (ViraFEST assay). Receptor libraries were prepared by PCR. Sequencing was carried out with an Illumina iSeq 100. DNA from cultured CD4+ T cells was subjected to TCR sequencing with the Oncomine TCR Beta short-read assay at the Johns Hopkins FTIC core. In-frame beta chains were kept once TCRdb had trimmed the public reads at Q25 with fastp and called clones with MiXCR. Identical CDR3 proteins give one entry, which carries the most common genes and DNA. This sample comprises fewer than 3,500 distinct CDR3 sequences, about 80% of them detected only once. Of the sample, around 25% falls within the top ten clones.

Sequencing used CD4+ T cells from blood, cultured in vitro. These TCRs come from a human donor who had recovered from COVID-19.

V and J are TRBV10-3 and TRBJ2-7, with TRBD2 matching 9 bases. J lost 4 bases, V lost 6 bases, and 7 bases had no gene match. Germline V gene lookup returns CDR1 ENHRY and CDR2 SYGVKD. The CDR3 runs to 14 residues. CDR3 protein: CAISAVSGGYEQYF. DNA for the CDR3: TGTGCCATCAGCGCAGTTAGCGGGGGTTACGAGCAGTACTTC.

The chain carries TRBV10-3 and TRBJ1-5; D call uncertain. Germline-derived CDR1 and CDR2 are ENHRY and SYGVKD. Trimming left V 0 bases short and J 4 bases short, with 7 bases between. This CDR3 contains 14 residues. The CDR3 region is CAISESTGNQPQHF. The CDR3 DNA is TGTGCCATCAGTGAGTCGACCGGGAATCAGCCCCAGCATTTT.

The CDR3 coding sequence is TGTGCCAGCAGCTTAGGACAGCTTAATTCACCCCTCCACTTT. Translating it yields CASSLGQLNSPLHF. The chain uses TRBV7-2 and TRBJ1-6, with D possibly matching TRBD1 (5 bases). CDR1 SGHTA and CDR2 FQGNSA come from the germline V gene. The CDR3 is made up of 14 amino acids. Deletions cut 1 base from V and 6 bases from J, with 7 bases between.

V and J are TRBV6-1 and TRBJ1-5; D is possibly TRBD1 (5 bases). CDR3 length: 13 residues. Trimming took 4 bases from V and 7 from J, leaving 11 bases between them. Germline values: CDR1 MNHNS, CDR2 SASEGT. CDR3 DNA: TGTGCCAGCAGTGTCGCAGGGAGGCAGCCCCAGCATTTT. Protein product: CASSVAGRQPQHF.